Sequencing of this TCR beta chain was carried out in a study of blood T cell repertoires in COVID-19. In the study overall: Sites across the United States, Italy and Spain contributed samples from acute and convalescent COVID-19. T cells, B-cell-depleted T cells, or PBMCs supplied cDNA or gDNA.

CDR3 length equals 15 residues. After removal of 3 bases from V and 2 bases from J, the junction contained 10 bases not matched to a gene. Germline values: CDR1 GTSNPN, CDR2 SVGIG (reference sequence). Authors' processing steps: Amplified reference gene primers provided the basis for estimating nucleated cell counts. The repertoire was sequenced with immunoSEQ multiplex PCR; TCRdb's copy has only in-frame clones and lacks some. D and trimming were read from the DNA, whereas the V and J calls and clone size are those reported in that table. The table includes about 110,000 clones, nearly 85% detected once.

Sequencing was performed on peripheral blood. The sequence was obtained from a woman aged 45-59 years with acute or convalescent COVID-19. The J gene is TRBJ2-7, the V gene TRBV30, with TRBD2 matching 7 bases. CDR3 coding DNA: TGTGCCTGGAGGGACGAGGGAGGGGCCCCCTACGAGCAGTACTTC. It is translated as CAWRDEGGAPYEQYF.